In its sample, the clone carrying this T cell receptor beta chain was seen a few times. Its specificity is not known. The record originates from a study of T-cell memory formation after mild COVID-19. About the research overall: Largely, TCR clusters stayed within a single donor.

Study-wide results and caveats: Largely, contracting CD4+ clones fell within CM and EM, and contracting CD8+ clones within EMRA.

TCRdb reprocessed the 5' RACE reads with MiXCR, giving one entry per CDR3 protein. Here the sample spans around 150,000 distinct CDR3 sequences, about 14% being singletons. Sequenced material: PBMCs or a T cell subset sorted from them (not recorded which). The source is an adult woman who had mild COVID-19 (a few samples of this study predate the infection). Cell type and time point are not known.

This chain's CDR3 is CAWSPQLGFSEQYF. CDR3 nucleotide sequence: TGTGCCTGGAGTCCACAACTCGGGTTTAGCGAGCAGTACTTC. This sequence joins TRBV30 and TRBJ2-7, with no clear D. Trimming cost V 2 bases and J 6 bases, with 17 bases left between them. The CDR3 totals 14 residues. Germline-derived CDR1 and CDR2 are GTSNPN and SVGIG (reference sequence).